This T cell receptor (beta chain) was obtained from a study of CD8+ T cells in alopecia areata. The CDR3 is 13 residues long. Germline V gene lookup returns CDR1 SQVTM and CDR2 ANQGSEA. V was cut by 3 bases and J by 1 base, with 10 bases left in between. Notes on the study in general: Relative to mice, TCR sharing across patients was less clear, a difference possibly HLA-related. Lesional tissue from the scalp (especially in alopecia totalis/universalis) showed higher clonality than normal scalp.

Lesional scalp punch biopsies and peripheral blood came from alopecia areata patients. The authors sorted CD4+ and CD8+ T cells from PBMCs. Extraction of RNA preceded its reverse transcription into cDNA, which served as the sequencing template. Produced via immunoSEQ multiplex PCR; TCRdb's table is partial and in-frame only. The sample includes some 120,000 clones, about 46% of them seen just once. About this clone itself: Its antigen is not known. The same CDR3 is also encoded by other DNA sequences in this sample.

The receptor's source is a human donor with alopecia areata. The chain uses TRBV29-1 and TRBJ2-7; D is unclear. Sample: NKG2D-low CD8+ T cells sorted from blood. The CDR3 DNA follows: TGCAGCGTTGAGGATTTGGAGTCCTACGAGCAGTACTTC. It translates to CSVEDLESYEQYF.